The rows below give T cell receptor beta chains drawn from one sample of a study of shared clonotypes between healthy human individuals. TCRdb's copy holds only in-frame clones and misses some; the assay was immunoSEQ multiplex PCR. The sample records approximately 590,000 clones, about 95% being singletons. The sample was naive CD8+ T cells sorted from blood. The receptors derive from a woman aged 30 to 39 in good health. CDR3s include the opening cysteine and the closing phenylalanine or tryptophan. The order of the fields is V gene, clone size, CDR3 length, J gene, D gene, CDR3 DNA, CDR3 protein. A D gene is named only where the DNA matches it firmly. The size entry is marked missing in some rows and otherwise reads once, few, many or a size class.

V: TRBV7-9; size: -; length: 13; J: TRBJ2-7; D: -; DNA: TGTGCCAGCAGCCCTGACTTATCCTACGAGCAGTACTTC; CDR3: CASSPDLSYEQYF
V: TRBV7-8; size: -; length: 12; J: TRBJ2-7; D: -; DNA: TGTGCCAGCAGCTATCAGGTTACCGAGCAGTACTTC; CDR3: CASSYQVTEQYF
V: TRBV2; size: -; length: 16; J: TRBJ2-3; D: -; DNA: TGTGCCAGCAGTGAGGGGCTACCAGCAAGCACAGATACGCAGTATTTT; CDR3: CASSEGLPASTDTQYF
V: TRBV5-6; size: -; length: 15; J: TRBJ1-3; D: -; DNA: TGTGCCAGCAGCTGGGAGGAAGGGCAAGGAAACACCATATATTTT; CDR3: CASSWEEGQGNTIYF
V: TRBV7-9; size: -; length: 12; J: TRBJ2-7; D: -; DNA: TGTGCCAGCAGCTCCGGGATTCACGAGCAGTACTTC; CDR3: CASSSGIHEQYF
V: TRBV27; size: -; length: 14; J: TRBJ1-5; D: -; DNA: TGTGCCAGTCGCGAACGGGGGCTCGCTCAGCCCCAGCATTTT; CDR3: CASRERGLAQPQHF
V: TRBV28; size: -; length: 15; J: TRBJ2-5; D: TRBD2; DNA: TGTGCCAGCAGTTTAATTAGCGGGAGTGGAGAGACCCAGTACTTC; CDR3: CASSLISGSGETQYF
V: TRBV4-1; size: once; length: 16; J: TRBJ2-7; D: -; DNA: TGCGCCAGCAGCCAAAGATCTGCGGGACAGTCCTACGAGCAGTACTTC; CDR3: CASSQRSAGQSYEQYF
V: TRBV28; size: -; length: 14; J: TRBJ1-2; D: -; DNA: TGTGCCAGCAGTTTATGGCAGAATAACTATGGCTACACCTTC; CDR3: CASSLWQNNYGYTF
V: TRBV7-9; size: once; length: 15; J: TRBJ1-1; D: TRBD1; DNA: TGTGCCAGCAGCACCACGGACAGGGAGAGGGCTGAAGCTTTCTTT; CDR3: CASSTTDRERAEAFF
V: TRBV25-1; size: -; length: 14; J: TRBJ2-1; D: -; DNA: TGTGCCAGCAGTGTGGGGGCTTCCTACAATGAGCAGTTCTTC; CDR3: CASSVGASYNEQFF
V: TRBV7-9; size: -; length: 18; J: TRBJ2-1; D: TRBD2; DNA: TGTGCCAGCAGCTTAGCGGCTGGACTAGCGGGGAACTACAATGAGCAGTTCTTC; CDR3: CASSLAAGLAGNYNEQFF
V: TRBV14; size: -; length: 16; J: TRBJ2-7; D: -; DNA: TGTGCCAGCAGCCAAGATCTCGGGACCACAGCTCCCGAGCAGTACTTC; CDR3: CASSQDLGTTAPEQYF
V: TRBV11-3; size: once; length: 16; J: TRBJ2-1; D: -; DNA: TGTGCCAGCAGCTTTTACTCCGCATTATACTACAATGAGCAGTTCTTC; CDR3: CASSFYSALYYNEQFF
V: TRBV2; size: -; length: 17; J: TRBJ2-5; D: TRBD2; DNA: TGTGCCAGCAGTGCCCGACGATGGGCTAGCGGGGGAGAGACCCAGTACTTC; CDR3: CASSARRWASGGETQYF
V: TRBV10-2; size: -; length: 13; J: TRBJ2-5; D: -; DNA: TGCGCCAGCAGTGTAGGAGGGGGGGAGACCCAGTACTTC; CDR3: CASSVGGGETQYF
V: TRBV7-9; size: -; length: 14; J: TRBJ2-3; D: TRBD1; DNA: TGTGCCAGCAGGGAAGGACAGGGCACAGATACGCAGTATTTT; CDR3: CASREGQGTDTQYF
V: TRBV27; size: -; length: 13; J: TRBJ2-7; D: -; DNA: TGTGCCAGCAGTTTGCGAGGGAGCGACGAGCAGTACTTC; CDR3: CASSLRGSDEQYF
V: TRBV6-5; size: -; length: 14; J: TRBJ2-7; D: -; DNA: TGTGCCAGCAGTTACTTGGGGGGCGGTTACGAGCAGTACTTC; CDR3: CASSYLGGGYEQYF
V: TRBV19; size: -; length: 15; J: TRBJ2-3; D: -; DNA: TGTGCCAGTAGTATCTGGCGGACTAGCACAGATACGCAGTATTTT; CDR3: CASSIWRTSTDTQYF
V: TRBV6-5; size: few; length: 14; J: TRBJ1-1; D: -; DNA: TGTGCCAGCAGCCCCGGACAGTTGAACACTGAAGCTTTCTTT; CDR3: CASSPGQLNTEAFF